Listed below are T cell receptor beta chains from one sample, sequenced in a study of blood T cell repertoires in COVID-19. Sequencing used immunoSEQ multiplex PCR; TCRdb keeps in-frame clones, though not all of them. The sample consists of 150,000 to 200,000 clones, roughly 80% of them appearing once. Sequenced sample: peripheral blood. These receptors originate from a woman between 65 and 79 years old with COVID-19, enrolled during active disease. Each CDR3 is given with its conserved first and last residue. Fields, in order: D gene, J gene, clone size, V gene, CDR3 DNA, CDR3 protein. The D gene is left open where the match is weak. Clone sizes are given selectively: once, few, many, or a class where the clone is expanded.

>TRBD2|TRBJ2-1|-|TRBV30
TGTGCCTGGAGTGTCAAAGGGGGACTAGCGGGAATTTCACGCTACAATGAGCAGTTCTTC
CAWSVKGGLAGISRYNEQFF
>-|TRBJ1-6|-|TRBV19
TGTGCCACCCGCCCGGGAACAGGGAATTCACCCCTCCACTTT
CATRPGTGNSPLHF
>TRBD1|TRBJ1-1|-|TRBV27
TGTGCCAGCAGTTCTGGACAGGGAAGGGGGAACACTGAAGCTTTCTTT
CASSSGQGRGNTEAFF
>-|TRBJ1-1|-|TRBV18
TGTGCCGGGGCGAACAGCCTGAACACTGAAGCTTTCTTT
CAGANSLNTEAFF
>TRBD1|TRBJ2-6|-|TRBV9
TGTGCCAGCAGCGCCTCATACTCCCCGGGACAGCGGACGGAGGGGGCCAACGTCCTGACTTTC
CASSASYSPGQRTEGANVLTF
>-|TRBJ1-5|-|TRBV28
TGTGCCAGCACTCCCAACTATCAGCCCCAGCATTTT
CASTPNYQPQHF
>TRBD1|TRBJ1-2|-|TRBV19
TGTGCCAGTAGTATAAGCCCGGACAGGGTATATGGCTACACCTTC
CASSISPDRVYGYTF
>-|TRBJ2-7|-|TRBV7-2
TGTGCCAGCGGTACTAGCCGGTACGAGCAGTACTTC
CASGTSRYEQYF
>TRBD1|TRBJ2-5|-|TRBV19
TGTGCCAGTAGTAGGACGGGACAGTCACAAGAGACCCAGTACTTC
CASSRTGQSQETQYF
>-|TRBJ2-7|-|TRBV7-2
TGTGCCAGCAGCTCGGCTAGAGCAACGAACTACGAGCAGTACTTC
CASSSARATNYEQYF
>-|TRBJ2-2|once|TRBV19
TGTGCCAGTAGTATACGGGTAGTCACCGGGGAGCTGTTTTTT
CASSIRVVTGELFF
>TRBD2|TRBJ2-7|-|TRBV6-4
TGTGCCAGCAGTGACCCTGGGACTAGCGGGAGTTTGTACGAGCAGTACTTC
CASSDPGTSGSLYEQYF
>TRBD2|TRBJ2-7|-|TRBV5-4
TGTGCCACTCGACTAGCGGGAGGCCTCGACGAGCAGTACTTC
CATRLAGGLDEQYF
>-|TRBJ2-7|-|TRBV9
TGTGCCAGCAGCGTAGGTGGCAGTTCCTACGAGCAGTACTTC
CASSVGGSSYEQYF
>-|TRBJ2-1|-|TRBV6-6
TGTGCCAGCAGTTACTCGTTACTAGCAGAACTCTTC
CASSYSLLAELF
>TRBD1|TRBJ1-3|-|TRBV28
TGTGCCAGCAGTTTATTGGCGACAGGGGCAACCACCATATATTTT
CASSLLATGATTIYF
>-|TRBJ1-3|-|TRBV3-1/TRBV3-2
TGTGCCAGCAGCCAAGCGCGGTCTACTGGAAACACCATATATTTT
CASSQARSTGNTIYF
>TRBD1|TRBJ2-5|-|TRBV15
TGTGCCACCAGCAGACCCCCGGACAGGCCCCACTTC
CATSRPPDRPHF
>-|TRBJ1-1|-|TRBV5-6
TGTGCCAGCAGCCCCGCCGCCCGACACCAGAACACTGAAGCTTTCTTT
CASSPAARHQNTEAFF
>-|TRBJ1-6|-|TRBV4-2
TGTGCCAGCAGCCAAGGTGAGGTACCTAATTCACCCCTCCACTTT
CASSQGEVPNSPLHF
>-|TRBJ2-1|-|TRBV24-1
TGTGCCACCAGTGATTTCGGTTCAGGACTGAACAATGAGCAGTTCTTC
CATSDFGSGLNNEQFF
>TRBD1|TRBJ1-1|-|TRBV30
TGTGCCTGGAGTCCCCGGACAGGGCAAGCGGCTGAAGCTTTCTTT
CAWSPRTGQAAEAFF
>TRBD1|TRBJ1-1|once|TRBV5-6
TGTGCCAGCAGCTTGAAGTCAGGGGGCTGGAGCACTGAAGCTTTCTTT
CASSLKSGGWSTEAFF
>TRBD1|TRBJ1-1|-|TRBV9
TGTGCCAGCAGCGTACAAGGACAGGGTGAAGCTTTCTTT
CASSVQGQGEAFF
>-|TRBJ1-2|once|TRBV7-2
TGTGCCAGCAGCCCCAATCCGGCGGGGGGCGGTGGCGGCTACACCTTC
CASSPNPAGGGGGYTF
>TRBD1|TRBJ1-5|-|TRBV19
TGTGCCAGTAGTATAAGACAGGGGACGGTCAATCAGCCCCAGCATTTT
CASSIRQGTVNQPQHF
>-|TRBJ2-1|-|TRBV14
TGTGCCAGCAGCCAAGATCTCGGCCCAGGGTTCGATGAGCAGTTCTTC
CASSQDLGPGFDEQFF
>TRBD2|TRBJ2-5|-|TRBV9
TGTGCCAGCAGCGTAGCTGCCGGGGGGGCAGAGACCCAGTACTTC
CASSVAAGGAETQYF